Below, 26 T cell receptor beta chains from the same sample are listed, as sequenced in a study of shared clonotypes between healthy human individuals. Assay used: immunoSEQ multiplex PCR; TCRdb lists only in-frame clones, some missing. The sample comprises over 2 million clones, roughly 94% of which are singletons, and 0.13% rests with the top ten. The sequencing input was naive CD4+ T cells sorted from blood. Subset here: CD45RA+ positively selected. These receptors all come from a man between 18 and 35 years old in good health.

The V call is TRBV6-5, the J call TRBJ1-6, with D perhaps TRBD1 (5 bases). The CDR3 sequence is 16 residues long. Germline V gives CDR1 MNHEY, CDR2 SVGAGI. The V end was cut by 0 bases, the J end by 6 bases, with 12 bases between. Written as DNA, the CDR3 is TGTGCCAGCAGTTACTCCAAGGGGTATGGTAATTCACCCCTCCACTTT. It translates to CASSYSKGYGNSPLHF.

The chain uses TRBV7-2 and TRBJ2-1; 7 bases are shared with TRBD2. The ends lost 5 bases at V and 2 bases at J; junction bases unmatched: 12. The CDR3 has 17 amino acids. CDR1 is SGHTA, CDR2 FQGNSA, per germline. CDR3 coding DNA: TGTGCCAGCAGCGCGCGGCTGGCTAGCGGACCCTACAATGAGCAGTTCTTC. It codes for CASSARLASGPYNEQFF.

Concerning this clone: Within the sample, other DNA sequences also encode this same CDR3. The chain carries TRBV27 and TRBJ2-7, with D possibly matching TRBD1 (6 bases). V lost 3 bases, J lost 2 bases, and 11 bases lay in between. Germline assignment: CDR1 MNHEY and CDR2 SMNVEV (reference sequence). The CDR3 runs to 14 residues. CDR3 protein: CASSLVRGPYEQYF. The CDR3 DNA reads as TGTGCCAGCAGTTTGGTCAGGGGCCCCTACGAGCAGTACTTC.

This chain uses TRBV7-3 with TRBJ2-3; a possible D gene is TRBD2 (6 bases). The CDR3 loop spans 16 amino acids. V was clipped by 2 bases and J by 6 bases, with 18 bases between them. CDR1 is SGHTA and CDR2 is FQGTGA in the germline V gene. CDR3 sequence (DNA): TGTGCCAGCAGCTTAGGAAGCCGGGACTTTACCGATACGCAGTATTTT. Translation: CASSLGSRDFTDTQYF.

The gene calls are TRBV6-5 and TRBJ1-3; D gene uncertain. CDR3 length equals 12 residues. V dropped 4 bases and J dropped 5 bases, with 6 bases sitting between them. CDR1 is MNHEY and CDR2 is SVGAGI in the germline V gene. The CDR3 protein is CASSSGRNTIYF. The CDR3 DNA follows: TGTGCCAGCAGTTCTGGTAGAAACACCATATATTTT.

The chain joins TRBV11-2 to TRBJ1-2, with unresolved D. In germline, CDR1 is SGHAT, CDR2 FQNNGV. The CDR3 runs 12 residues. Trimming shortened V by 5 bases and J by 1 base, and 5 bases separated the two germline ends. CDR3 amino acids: CASSGSNYGYTF. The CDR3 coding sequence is TGTGCCAGCAGCGGGAGTAACTATGGCTACACCTTC.

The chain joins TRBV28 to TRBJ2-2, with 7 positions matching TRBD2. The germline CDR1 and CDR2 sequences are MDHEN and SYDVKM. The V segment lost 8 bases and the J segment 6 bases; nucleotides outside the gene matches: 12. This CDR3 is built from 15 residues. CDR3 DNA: TGTGCCAGCTTTGGAGCGGGGAGGCTGGCCGGGGAGCTGTTTTTT. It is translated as CASFGAGRLAGELFF.

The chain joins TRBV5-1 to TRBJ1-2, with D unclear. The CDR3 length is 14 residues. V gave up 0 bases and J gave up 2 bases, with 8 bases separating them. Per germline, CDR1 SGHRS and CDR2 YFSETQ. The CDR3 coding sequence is TGCGCCAGCAGCTTGGTGGCGGAGAACTATGGCTACACCTTC. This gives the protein CASSLVAENYGYTF.

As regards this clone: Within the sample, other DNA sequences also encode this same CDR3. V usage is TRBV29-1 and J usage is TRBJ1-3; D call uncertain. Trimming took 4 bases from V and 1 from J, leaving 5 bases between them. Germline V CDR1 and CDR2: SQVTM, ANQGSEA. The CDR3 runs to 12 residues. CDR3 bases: TGCAGCGTTGGCACTTCTGGAAACACCATATATTTT. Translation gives CSVGTSGNTIYF.

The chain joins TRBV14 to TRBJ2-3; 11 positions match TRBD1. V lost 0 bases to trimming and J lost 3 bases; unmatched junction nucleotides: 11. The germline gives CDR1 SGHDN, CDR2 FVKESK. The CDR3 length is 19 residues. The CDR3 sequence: CASSQDALDRGLWTDTQYF. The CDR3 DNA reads TGTGCCAGCAGCCAAGATGCGTTGGACAGGGGGCTTTGGACAGATACGCAGTATTTT. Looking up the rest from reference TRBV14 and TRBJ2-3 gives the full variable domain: EAGVTQFPSHSVIEKGQTVTLRCDPISGHDNLYWYRRVMGKEIKFLLHFVKESKQDESGMPNNRFLAERTGGTYSTLKVQPAELEDSGVYFCASSQDALDRGLWTDTQYFGPGTRLTVL.

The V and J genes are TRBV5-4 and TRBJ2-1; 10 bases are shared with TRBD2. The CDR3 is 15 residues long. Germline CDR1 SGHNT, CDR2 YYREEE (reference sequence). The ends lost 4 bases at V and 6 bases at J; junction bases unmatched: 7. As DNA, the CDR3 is TGTGCCAGCAGCCCCACTAGCGGGAAGGGCAATGAGCAGTTCTTC. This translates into CASSPTSGKGNEQFF.

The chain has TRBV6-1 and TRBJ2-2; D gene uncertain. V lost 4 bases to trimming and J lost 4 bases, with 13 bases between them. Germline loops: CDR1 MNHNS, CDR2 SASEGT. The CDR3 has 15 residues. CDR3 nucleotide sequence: TGTGCCAGCAGTGTGCGAGGCTGGGGCACCGGGGAGCTGTTTTTT. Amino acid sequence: CASSVRGWGTGELFF.

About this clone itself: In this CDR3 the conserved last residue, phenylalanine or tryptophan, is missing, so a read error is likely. The CDR3, as DNA: TGTGCCAGCACTGAAGGGTATGGCTACACCTCC. Its protein product is CASTEGYGYTS. This rearrangement joins TRBV6-5 to TRBJ1-2; no firm D call. CDR3 length equals 11 residues. CDR1 is MNHEY, CDR2 SVGAGI, per germline. V was shortened by 7 bases and J by 5 bases, with 8 bases between the two germline ends.

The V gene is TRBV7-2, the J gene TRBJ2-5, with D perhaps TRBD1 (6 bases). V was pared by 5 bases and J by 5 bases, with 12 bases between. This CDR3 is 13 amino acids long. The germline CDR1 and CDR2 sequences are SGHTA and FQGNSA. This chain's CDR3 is CASSPRGRETQYF. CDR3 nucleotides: TGTGCCAGCAGCCCCAGGGGTAGGGAGACCCAGTACTTC.

The CDR3 DNA reads TGTGCCAGCAGCGACACACTGAGCTCCTACAATGAGCAGTTCTTC. This sequence encodes CASSDTLSSYNEQFF. V and J are TRBV11-2 and TRBJ2-1, with unresolved D. Germline CDR1 reads SGHAT; CDR2 reads FQNNGV. Trimming removed 5 bases from V and 0 bases from J, with 11 bases in between. The CDR3 consists of 15 residues.

Written as DNA, the CDR3 is TGTGCCATCAGTGAGTCCCCAGAAAACTATGGCTACACCTTC. This gives the protein CAISESPENYGYTF. The gene calls are TRBV10-3 and TRBJ1-2, with D hard to call. The CDR3 consists of 14 residues. Germline-derived CDR1 and CDR2 are ENHRY and SYGVKD. Trimming removed 0 bases from V and 2 bases from J, with 7 bases in between.

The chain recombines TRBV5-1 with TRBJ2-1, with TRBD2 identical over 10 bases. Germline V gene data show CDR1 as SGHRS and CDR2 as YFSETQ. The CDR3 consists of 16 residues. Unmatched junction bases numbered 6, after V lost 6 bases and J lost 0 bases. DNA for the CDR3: TGCGCCAGCAAACGGACTAGCGGAAGCTCCTACAATGAGCAGTTCTTC. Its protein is CASKRTSGSSYNEQFF. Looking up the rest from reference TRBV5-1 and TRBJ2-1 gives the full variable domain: KAGVTQTPRYLIKTRGQQVTLSCSPISGHRSVSWYQQTPGQGLQFLFEYFSETQRNKGNFPGRFSGRQFSNSRSEMNVSTLELGDSALYLCASKRTSGSSYNEQFFGPGTRLTVL.

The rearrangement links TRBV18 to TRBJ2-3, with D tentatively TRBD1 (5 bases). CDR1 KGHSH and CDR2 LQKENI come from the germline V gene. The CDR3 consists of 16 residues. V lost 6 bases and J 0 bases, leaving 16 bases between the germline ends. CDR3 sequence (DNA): TGTGCCAGCTCTCAAAACTCCCAGGGTAGCACAGATACGCAGTATTTT. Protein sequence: CASSQNSQGSTDTQYF.

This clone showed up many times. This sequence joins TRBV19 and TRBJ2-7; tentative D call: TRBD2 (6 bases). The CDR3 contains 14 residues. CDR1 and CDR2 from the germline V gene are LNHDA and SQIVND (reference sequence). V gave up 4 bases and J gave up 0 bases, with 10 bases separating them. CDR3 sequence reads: CASSTGTSSYEQYF. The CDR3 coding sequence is TGTGCCAGTAGTACCGGGACTTCCTCCTACGAGCAGTACTTC.

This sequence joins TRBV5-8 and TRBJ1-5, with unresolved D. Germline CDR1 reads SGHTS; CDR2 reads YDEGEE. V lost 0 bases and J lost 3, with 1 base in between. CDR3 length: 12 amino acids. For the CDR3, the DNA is TGTGCCAGCAGCTTGGCCAATCAGCCCCAGCATTTT. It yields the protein CASSLANQPQHF.

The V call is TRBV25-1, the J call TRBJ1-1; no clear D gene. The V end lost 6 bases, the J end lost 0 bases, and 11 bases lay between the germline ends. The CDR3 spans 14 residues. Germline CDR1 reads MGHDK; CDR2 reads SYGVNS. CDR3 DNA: TGTGCCAGCAGCCTCGCGGGGTTGAACACTGAAGCTTTCTTT. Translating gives CASSLAGLNTEAFF.

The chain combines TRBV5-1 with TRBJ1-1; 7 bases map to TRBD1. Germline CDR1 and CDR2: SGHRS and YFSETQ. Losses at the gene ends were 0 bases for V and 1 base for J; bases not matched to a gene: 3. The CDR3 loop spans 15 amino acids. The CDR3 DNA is TGCGCCAGCAGCTTGGAGGGACAGCCGAACACTGAAGCTTTCTTT. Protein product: CASSLEGQPNTEAFF.

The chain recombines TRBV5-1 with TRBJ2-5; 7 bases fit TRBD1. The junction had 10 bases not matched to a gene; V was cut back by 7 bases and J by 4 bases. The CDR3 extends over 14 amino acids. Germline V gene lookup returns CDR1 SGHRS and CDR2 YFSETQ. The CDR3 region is CASSGQAYGETQYF. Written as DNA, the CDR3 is TGCGCCAGCTCCGGACAGGCGTATGGAGAGACCCAGTACTTC.

The CDR3 loop is CASSPPVASGEQETQYF. DNA of the CDR3: TGTGCCAGCTCACCACCGGTGGCGAGCGGGGAGCAAGAGACCCAGTACTTC. V gene TRBV18 combines with J gene TRBJ2-5, with 7 bases identical to TRBD2. The V gene end was trimmed by 0 bases and the J gene end by 2 bases; junction bases not matched to a gene: 9. The CDR3 extends over 17 amino acids. Per germline, CDR1 KGHSH and CDR2 LQKENI.

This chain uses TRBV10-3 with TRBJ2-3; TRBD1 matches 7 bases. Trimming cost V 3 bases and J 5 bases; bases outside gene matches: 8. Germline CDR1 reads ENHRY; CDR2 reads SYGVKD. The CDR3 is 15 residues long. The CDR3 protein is CAISDKGATLDTQYF. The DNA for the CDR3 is TGTGCCATCAGTGATAAGGGGGCAACGTTAGATACGCAGTATTTT.

The CDR3 sequence: CASSAGQGPGELFF. DNA for the CDR3: TGCGCCAGCAGCGCAGGACAGGGCCCCGGGGAGCTGTTTTTT. The rearrangement joins TRBV5-1 to TRBJ2-2; 8 bases map to TRBD1. The CDR3 runs to 14 residues. The V segment lost 4 bases and the J segment 6 bases; nucleotides outside the gene matches: 5. Germline loops: CDR1 SGHRS, CDR2 YFSETQ.